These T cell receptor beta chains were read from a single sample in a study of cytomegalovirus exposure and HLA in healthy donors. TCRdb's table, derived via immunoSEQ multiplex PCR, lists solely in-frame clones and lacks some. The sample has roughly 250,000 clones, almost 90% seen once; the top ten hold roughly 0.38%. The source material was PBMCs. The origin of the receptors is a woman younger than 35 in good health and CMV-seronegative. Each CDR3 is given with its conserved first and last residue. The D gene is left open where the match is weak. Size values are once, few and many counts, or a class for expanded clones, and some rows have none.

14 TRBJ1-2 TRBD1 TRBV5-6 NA CASNTNRGDYGYTF TGTGCCAGCAACACAAACAGGGGAGACTATGGCTACACCTTC
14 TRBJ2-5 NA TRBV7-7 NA CASSLGAIQETQYF TGTGCTAGCAGCTTAGGGGCGATCCAAGAGACCCAGTACTTC
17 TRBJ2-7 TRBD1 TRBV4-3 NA CASSQDLIMNRGSEQYF TGCGCCAGCAGCCAAGATCTCATTATGAACAGGGGGTCCGAGCAGTACTTC
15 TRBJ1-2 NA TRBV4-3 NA CASSQARGGNYGYTF TGCGCCAGCAGCCAAGCTCGGGGAGGGAACTATGGCTACACCTTC
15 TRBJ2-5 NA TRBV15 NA CATSRDRAGGETQYF TGTGCCACCAGCAGAGATCGGGCAGGCGGGGAGACCCAGTACTTC
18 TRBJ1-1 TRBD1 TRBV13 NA CASKETGTGGVVNTEAFF TGTGCCAGCAAGGAGACCGGGACAGGGGGAGTAGTGAACACTGAAGCTTTCTTT
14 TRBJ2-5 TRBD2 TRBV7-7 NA CASSGNPGGETQYF TGTGCCAGCAGCGGGAACCCGGGAGGAGAGACCCAGTACTTC
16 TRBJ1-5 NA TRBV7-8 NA CASSPGRGTLTFPQHF TGTGCCAGCAGTCCCGGGCGCGGGACCTTAACCTTCCCCCAGCATTTT
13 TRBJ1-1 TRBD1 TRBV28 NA CASSLTGPTEAFF TGTGCCAGCAGTTTGACAGGGCCCACTGAAGCTTTCTTT
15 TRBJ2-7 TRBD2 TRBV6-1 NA CASTLHSGVSYEQYF TGTGCCAGCACTCTTCACAGCGGGGTTAGCTACGAGCAGTACTTC
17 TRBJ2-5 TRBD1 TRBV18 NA CASSEGIAGGMGKTQYF TGTGCCAGCTCCGAGGGAATCGCAGGGGGCATGGGAAAGACCCAGTACTTC
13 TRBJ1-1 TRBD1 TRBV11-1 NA CASSSGTGTEAFF TGTGCCAGCAGCTCCGGGACAGGGACTGAAGCTTTCTTT
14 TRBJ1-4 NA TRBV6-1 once CASNRGATNEKLFF TGTGCCAGCAACCGCGGAGCAACTAATGAAAAACTGTTTTTT
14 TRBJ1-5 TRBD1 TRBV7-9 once CASSPGQGNQPQHF TGTGCCAGCAGCCCCGGACAGGGCAATCAGCCCCAGCATTTT
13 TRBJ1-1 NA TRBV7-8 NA CASSLNKNTEAFF TGTGCCAGCAGCTTAAACAAAAACACTGAAGCTTTCTTT
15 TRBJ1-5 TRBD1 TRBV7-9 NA CASSSGGLGNQPQHF TGTGCCAGCAGCTCAGGGGGGCTTGGCAATCAGCCCCAGCATTTT
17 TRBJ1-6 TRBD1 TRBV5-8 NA CASSLAVGQGWGSPLHF TGTGCCAGCAGCTTGGCGGTGGGACAGGGTTGGGGTTCACCCCTCCACTTT
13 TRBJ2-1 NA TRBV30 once CAWSVPSGNEQFF TGTGCCTGGAGTGTCCCCAGTGGCAATGAGCAGTTCTTC
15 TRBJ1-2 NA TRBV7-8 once CASSQRRDGAHGYTF TGTGCCAGCAGCCAGCGGAGGGACGGAGCCCATGGCTACACCTTC
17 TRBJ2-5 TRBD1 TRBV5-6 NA CASSLRQGKRLQETQYF TGTGCCAGCAGCTTGCGACAGGGCAAGCGGCTCCAAGAGACCCAGTACTTC
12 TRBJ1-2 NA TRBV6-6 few CASSADTRGYTF TGTGCCAGCAGTGCGGACACTCGGGGCTACACCTTC
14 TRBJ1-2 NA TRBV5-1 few CASSLVERKYGYTF TGCGCCAGCAGCTTGGTTGAGCGAAAATATGGCTACACCTTC
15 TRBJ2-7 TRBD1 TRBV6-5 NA CASSQGTGPTYEQYF TGTGCCAGCAGTCAAGGGACAGGACCCACCTACGAGCAGTACTTC
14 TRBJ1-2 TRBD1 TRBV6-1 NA CASSARQGNYGYTF TGTGCCAGCAGTGCGCGACAGGGAAACTATGGCTACACCTTC
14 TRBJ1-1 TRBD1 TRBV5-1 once CASSRGQGDTEAFF TGCGCCAGCAGCAGGGGACAGGGAGACACTGAAGCTTTCTTT
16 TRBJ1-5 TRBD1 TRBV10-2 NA CASSDPARGHDQPQHF TGCGCCAGCAGTGATCCGGCCAGGGGGCACGATCAGCCCCAGCATTTT
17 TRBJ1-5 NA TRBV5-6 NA CASSPHLGGGNDQPQHF TGTGCCAGCAGCCCTCATCTCGGGGGGGGTAATGATCAGCCCCAGCATTTT
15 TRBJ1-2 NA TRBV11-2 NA CASSLASLATGGYTF TGTGCCAGCAGCTTAGCATCATTAGCGACGGGTGGCTACACCTTC
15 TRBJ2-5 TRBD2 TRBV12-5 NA CASGPGLAGGETQYF TGTGCTAGTGGACCGGGACTAGCGGGGGGAGAGACCCAGTACTTC
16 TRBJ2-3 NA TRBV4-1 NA CASSQDLLGVTYTQYF TGCGCCAGCAGCCAAGATCTCCTAGGGGTCACGTATACGCAGTATTTT
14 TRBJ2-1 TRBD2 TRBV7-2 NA CASSPGGASNEQFF TGTGCCAGCAGCCCCGGGGGGGCGAGTAATGAGCAGTTCTTC
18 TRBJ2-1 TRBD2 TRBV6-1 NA CASSEFGSGGPGYNEQFF TGTGCCAGCAGTGAATTCGGAAGCGGGGGGCCCGGTTACAATGAGCAGTTCTTC
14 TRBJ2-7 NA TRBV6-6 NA CASSPTGMGSEQYF TGTGCCAGCAGCCCTACGGGAATGGGGTCCGAGCAGTACTTC
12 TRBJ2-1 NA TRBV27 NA CASSYTDNEQFF TGTGCCAGCAGTTACACAGACAATGAGCAGTTCTTC
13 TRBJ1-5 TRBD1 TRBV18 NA CASSGQGDQPQHF TGTGCCAGCTCCGGACAGGGAGATCAGCCCCAGCATTTT
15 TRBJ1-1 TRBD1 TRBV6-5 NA CASTSRTGGDTEAFF TGTGCCAGCACTAGCAGGACAGGGGGGGACACTGAAGCTTTCTTT
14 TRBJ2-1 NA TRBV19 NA CASSMLSSYNEQFF TGTGCCAGTAGTATGTTGAGCTCCTACAATGAGCAGTTCTTC
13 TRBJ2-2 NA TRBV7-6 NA CASSSKSLGELFF TGTGCCAGCAGCTCAAAGAGTCTGGGGGAGCTGTTTTTT
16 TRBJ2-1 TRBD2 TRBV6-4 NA CASSLLAGGFYNEQFF TGTGCCAGCAGTCTTCTAGCGGGGGGGTTCTACAATGAGCAGTTCTTC
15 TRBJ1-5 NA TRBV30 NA CAWSVMGQVFQPQHF TGTGCCTGGAGTGTAATGGGGCAGGTTTTCCAGCCCCAGCATTTT
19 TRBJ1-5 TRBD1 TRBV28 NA CASSLGTGGPEYSNQPQHF TGTGCCAGCAGTTTGGGGACAGGGGGACCAGAATATAGCAATCAGCCCCAGCATTTT
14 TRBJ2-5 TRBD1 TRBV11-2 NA CASSYGQGRETQYF TGTGCCAGCAGCTATGGACAGGGGAGGGAGACCCAGTACTTC
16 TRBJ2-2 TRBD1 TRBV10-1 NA CASSGRQGVGTGELFF TGCGCCAGCAGCGGTCGGCAGGGGGTTGGCACCGGGGAGCTGTTTTTT
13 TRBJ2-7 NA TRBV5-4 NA CASSLLGVYEQYF TGTGCCAGCAGCTTGTTAGGGGTCTACGAGCAGTACTTC